Following are 22 T cell receptor beta chains from one sample sequenced in a study of CD8 T cells in Susac syndrome. RNA amounts of roughly 0.5 to 1 ug underwent reverse transcription with random hexamers. MiXCR was run by TCRdb on the immunoSEQ multiplex PCR reads, yielding one entry per CDR3 protein. The profile covers about 150,000 distinct CDR3 sequences, with around 95% appearing a single time and roughly 0.15% taken by the ten largest. Sequenced sample: CD8+ T cells from PBMCs. These TCRs come from a human donor with multiple sclerosis.

This rearrangement joins TRBV13 to TRBJ1-6, with a weak D call TRBD1 (6 bases). Germline V gives CDR1 PRHDT, CDR2 FYEKMQ (reference sequence). This CDR3 spans 17 amino acids. Trimming shortened V by 4 bases and J by 6 bases, and 19 bases separated the two germline ends. DNA of the CDR3: TGTGCCAGCAGCTCCCTAAACCAGGACAGTTTTAATTCACCCCTCCACTTT. This encodes CASSSLNQDSFNSPLHF.

V gene TRBV7-9 combines with J gene TRBJ2-7; 7 bases align to TRBD1. The J segment lost 3 bases and the V segment lost 5 bases, leaving 4 bases of the junction unmatched. Germline V gene sequence: CDR1 SEHNR, CDR2 FQNEAQ (reference sequence). There are 13 residues in the CDR3. CDR3 nucleotide sequence: TGTGCCAGCAGCCATCGGGACAGCTACGAGCAGTACGTC. The encoded protein is CASSHRDSYEQYV.

The chain uses TRBV2 and TRBJ2-7; TRBD1 aligns across 11 bases. CDR1 is SNHLY and CDR2 is FYNNEI in the germline V gene. This CDR3 region has 14 residues. V lost 4 bases and J lost 5; bases outside the gene matches: 4. CDR3 region: CASSGTGGIDEQYV. Here the CDR3 DNA reads TGTGCCAGCAGTGGGACAGGGGGCATCGACGAGCAGTACGTC.

The chain is built from TRBV20-1 and TRBJ2-7; D is possibly TRBD1 (6 bases). The CDR3 has 15 residues. Germline V CDR1 and CDR2: DFQATT, SNEGSKA (reference sequence). Trimming left V 0 bases short and J 2 bases short, with 14 bases between. This chain's CDR3 is CSARESDRNTYEQYF. In DNA form, the CDR3 reads TGCAGTGCTAGAGAGTCGGACAGAAACACCTACGAGCAGTACTTC.

The rearrangement joins TRBV29-1 to TRBJ1-1; D may be TRBD1 (6 bases). V dropped 4 bases and J dropped 3 bases, with 18 bases sitting between them. The CDR3 spans 15 residues. Germline CDR1 SQVTM, CDR2 ANQGSEA. The CDR3 spells CSVVGTSKGDTEAFF. The CDR3 DNA sequence: TGCAGCGTTGTGGGGACATCCAAGGGGGACACTGAAGCTTTCTTT. Together with reference TRBV29-1 and TRBJ1-1, the CDR3 gives the full variable domain: SAVISQKPSRDICQRGTSLTIQCQVDSQVTMMFWYRQQPGQSLTLIATANQGSEATYESGFVIDKFPISRPNLTFSTLTVSNMSPEDSSIYLCSVVGTSKGDTEAFFGQGTRLTVV.

The chain is built from TRBV27 and TRBJ1-1, with no clear D. This CDR3 is 14 amino acids long. The germline gives CDR1 MNHEY, CDR2 SMNVEV (reference sequence). V shed 4 bases and J shed 0 bases, with 9 bases lying between them. CDR3 loop: CASSSLLLNTEAFF. The CDR3 nucleotides read TGTGCCAGCAGTTCATTACTGTTGAACACTGAAGCTTTCTTT.

The chain couples TRBV4-1 to TRBJ2-1; the D gene is possibly TRBD2 (6 bases). Germline V CDR1 and CDR2: MGHRA, YSYEKL. CDR3 length: 14 residues. V was trimmed by 4 bases and J by 6 bases, leaving 13 bases between them. This CDR3 reads CASSPTAGSNEQFF. CDR3 sequence (DNA): TGCGCCAGCAGCCCGACCGCGGGGTCCAATGAGCAGTTCTTC.

The genes are TRBV2 and TRBJ1-2; D uncertain. V gave up 3 bases and J gave up 8 bases, with 7 bases separating them. Per the germline V gene, CDR1 is SNHLY and CDR2 is FYNNEI. The CDR3 consists of 11 residues. CDR3 in amino acids: CASSEGYGYTF. CDR3 nucleotide sequence: TGTGCCAGCAGTGAGGGGTACGGCTACACCTTC.

This chain uses TRBV27 with TRBJ2-3; no clear D gene. Germline CDR1 and CDR2: MNHEY and SMNVEV (reference sequence). Trimming took 3 bases from V and 0 from J, leaving 16 bases between them. The CDR3 totals 17 residues. CDR3 in amino acids: CASSLVGVPTSTDTQYF. The CDR3 DNA follows: TGTGCCAGCAGTTTGGTTGGGGTGCCGACTAGCACAGATACGCAGTATTTT.

The V gene is TRBV27, the J gene TRBJ1-1; TRBD1 might be the D (5 bases). Trimming cost V 5 bases and J 4 bases, with 11 bases left between them. The germline V gene has CDR1 MNHEY and CDR2 SMNVEV (reference sequence). The CDR3 has 13 amino acids. The DNA of the CDR3 is TGTGCCAGCAGTGTGTCAGGGCTCACTGAAGCTTTCTTT. Translating it yields CASSVSGLTEAFF.

This CDR3 reads CASSQESGGGNEQFF. The CDR3, as DNA: TGCGCCAGCAGCCAAGAGTCTGGGGGCGGGAATGAGCAGTTCTTC. The genes are TRBV4-1 and TRBJ2-1, with a weak D call TRBD1 (6 bases). The germline V gene has CDR1 MGHRA and CDR2 YSYEKL. V gave up 0 bases and J gave up 7 bases, with 13 bases separating them. CDR3 length: 15 residues.

The DNA for the CDR3 is TGCAGTGGTTTATACGGGGGGGCCACAGATACGCAGTATTTT. This codes for CSGLYGGATDTQYF. J is TRBJ2-3 and V is TRBV20-1, with 8 bases lining up with TRBD2. The CDR3 spans 14 residues. With V trimmed by 7 bases and J by 2 bases, 8 bases remained unmatched. The germline gives CDR1 DFQATT, CDR2 SNEGSKA (reference sequence).

This chain uses TRBV29-1 with TRBJ1-2; 7 nucleotides align to TRBD1. Germline V gene sequence: CDR1 SQVTM, CDR2 ANQGSEA. V lost 0 bases, J lost 2 bases, and 3 bases stayed unmatched. The CDR3 has 14 residues. This CDR3 is CSVEDQQGNYGYTF. The CDR3 nucleotides read TGCAGCGTTGAAGATCAACAGGGGAACTATGGCTACACCTTC.

The V gene is TRBV12-5, the J gene TRBJ2-1; D remains ambiguous. The V and J ends lost 2 bases and 7 bases respectively, with 18 bases between them. Germline CDR1 reads LGHNT; CDR2 reads FRNRAP. The CDR3 contains 16 residues. The CDR3 DNA sequence: TGTGCTAGTGGTTTGACAGACTCTTCTCGGTGGAATGAGCAGTTCTTC. It is translated as CASGLTDSSRWNEQFF.

The chain employs TRBV14 and TRBJ2-3; D ambiguous. Germline loops: CDR1 SGHDN, CDR2 FVKESK. Trimming pared 1 base from V and 6 bases from J, leaving 17 bases between. The CDR3 length is 16 residues. The CDR3 region is CASSQVGRADRDTQYF. The DNA for the CDR3 is TGTGCCAGCAGCCAAGTTGGAAGGGCAGATCGGGATACGCAGTATTTT.

The chain recombines TRBV6-2 or TRBV6-3 with TRBJ2-1; 9 bases align to TRBD1. Germline CDR1 reads MNHEY; CDR2 reads SVGEGT. V was pared by 8 bases and J by 7 bases, with 9 bases of the junction left unmatched. There are 14 residues in the CDR3. For the CDR3, the DNA is TGTGCCAGCTTACCGGGACAGGGATGGAATGAGCAGTTCTTC. It is translated as CASLPGQGWNEQFF.

The CDR3: CSARAVKGSIYGYTF. CDR3 DNA: TGCAGTGCTAGAGCGGTAAAGGGCTCTATCTATGGCTACACCTTC. This chain links TRBV20-1 with TRBJ1-2; D unresolved. Germline V lookup: CDR1 DFQATT, CDR2 SNEGSKA (reference sequence). The CDR3 is 15 residues long. With 1 base removed from V and 4 bases from J, the gap between germline ends came to 16 bases.

Of note for this clonotype: Lacking the conserved final phenylalanine or tryptophan, this CDR3 likely reflects a read error. The gene calls are TRBV29-1 and TRBJ1-1; D perhaps matches TRBD1 (5 bases). Germline V gives CDR1 SQVTM, CDR2 ANQGSEA. V was cut by 5 bases and J by 8 bases, with 18 bases left in between. This CDR3 spans 13 amino acids. CDR3 coding DNA: TGCAGCGTTCCACCTGGGGCCGCGTCGGAAGCTTTCATT. This encodes CSVPPGAASEAFI.

The chain employs TRBV7-8 and TRBJ2-3; D not resolved. This CDR3 is built from 14 residues. Germline V gives CDR1 SGHVS, CDR2 FQNEAQ. V shed 4 bases and J shed 0 bases, with 8 bases lying between them. DNA for the CDR3: TGTGCCAGCAGCTCCTACTCTAGCACAGATACGCAGTATTTT. Residues: CASSSYSSTDTQYF.

The V gene is TRBV5-6, the J gene TRBJ1-2, with no clear D. This CDR3 is built from 16 residues. The germline V and J ends were trimmed by 1 base and 5 bases, with 18 bases remaining between them. CDR1 is SGHDT, CDR2 YYEEEE, per germline. The CDR3 DNA reads as TGTGCCAGCAGCTTGTTGGCATGGGTCGGAAGGTATGGCTACACCTTC. It specifies CASSLLAWVGRYGYTF.

This rearrangement joins TRBV12-3 or TRBV12-4 to TRBJ2-3; 8 positions match TRBD2. This CDR3 has 15 amino acids. Losses at the gene ends were 3 bases for V and 6 bases for J; bases not matched to a gene: 8. CDR3 protein: CASSFPGGAADTQYF. CDR3 sequence (DNA): TGTGCCAGCAGTTTCCCCGGGGGGGCTGCGGATACGCAGTATTTT.

The chain is built from TRBV20-1 and TRBJ1-2; D remains unclear. V was shortened by 6 bases and J by 5 bases, with 4 bases between the two germline ends. Germline V gives CDR1 DFQATT, CDR2 SNEGSKA (reference sequence). The CDR3 totals 9 residues. In DNA, the CDR3 is TGCAGTGCCCCGTATGGCTACACCTTC. Translating it yields CSAPYGYTF.